This T cell receptor beta chain was identified in a study of T-cell reconstitution after alpha-beta-depleted transplantation in children. General study findings and limits: Certain patients had high TCRbeta diversity at day 60, and it came from recipient T cells and thymic progenitors that survived. Hyperexpanded clones declined; after one year, newly produced T cells mostly supplied diversity. The origin of alpha-beta T cells about two months after transplant was reportedly several hundred expanded graft clones.

The V and J ends lost 5 bases and 0 bases respectively, with 14 bases between them. This CDR3 spans 16 amino acids. Germline loops: CDR1 SGHAT, CDR2 FQDESV (reference sequence). For TCRbeta, the library was prepared with unique molecular identifiers. TCRdb re-analysed the PCR reads in MiXCR, keeping a single row per CDR3 protein. The table includes about 240,000 distinct CDR3 sequences, around 25% detected once. A few counts support this clonotype. What it binds is not known. Sequencing was performed on PBMCs, taken before TCRalphabeta/CD19-depleted stem cell transplant. The receptor comes from a girl aged 2 to 9 with Fanconi anemia, due to receive a stem cell transplant. The genes are TRBV11-1 and TRBJ2-1; D gene unclear. As DNA, the CDR3 is TGTGCCAGCAGCCCAGACGATAGAAGCTCCTACAATGAGCAGTTCTTC. Amino acids: CASSPDDRSSYNEQFF.